This TCR beta chain was retrieved from a study of T cell repertoires in cytomegalovirus infection. The germline V and J ends were trimmed by 1 base and 12 bases, with 6 bases remaining between them. The CDR3 runs 10 residues. Germline lookup yields CDR1 SGHTA and CDR2 FQGNSA. Study-level points and caveats: Dominant in the ex vivo response were TCR beta clonotypes restricted by HLA-C and specific for CMV.

In TCRdb, the reads were re-called with MiXCR into one record per CDR3 protein. The data contain under 800,000 distinct CDR3 sequences, 24% of them singletons. This clonotype was found a few times. Its matching antigen is unknown. This may be a read error: a much more frequent sequence differs by one nucleotide. The chain couples TRBV7-2 to TRBJ1-1, with D unclear. The sequence derives from a human donor in good health (CMV status not recorded). Some clones in this sample may be carry-over from other donors' samples. Input material: CD8+ T cells from PBMCs. The CDR3 DNA is TGTGCCAGCAGCTTAGGTACGACTTTCTTT. It translates to CASSLGTTFF.